Shown below are 27 T cell receptor beta chains from a single sample sequenced in a study of blood T cells in healthy people across ages. Through a sample-barcoded 5' primer and a J-beta primer mix, a second PCR was run for about 6 to 11 cycles. TCRdb redid the calling of the 5' RACE reads with MiXCR, one entry per CDR3 protein. The sample consists of 600,000 or so distinct CDR3 sequences, around half of them appearing once. The specimen sequenced was blood. The receptors originated from an elderly man in good health.

The chain carries TRBV20-1 and TRBJ2-1; TRBD2 agrees at 8 bases. The J segment lost 5 bases and the V segment lost 3 bases, leaving 6 bases of the junction unmatched. Germline V gene data show CDR1 as DFQATT and CDR2 as SNEGSKA (reference sequence). The CDR3 has 14 amino acids. The CDR3 DNA is TGCAGTGCTAGTTCGAGCGGGAGAGACAATGAGCAGTTCTTC. Protein: CSASSSGRDNEQFF.

The chain carries TRBV7-2 and TRBJ1-5, with no clear D. V lost 1 base and J 5 bases, leaving 12 bases between the germline ends. CDR1 and CDR2 (germline): SGHTA, FQGNSA. The CDR3 sequence is 15 residues long. The CDR3 DNA sequence: TGTGCCAGCAGCTTAGAGGGTAGGAGTTATCAGCCCCAGCATTTT. Protein sequence: CASSLEGRSYQPQHF.

The CDR3 nucleotides are TGTGCCAGCAGCTTATCGGCGGGGTTAGAGCTCCCCGACGAGCAGTACTTC. This gives the protein CASSLSAGLELPDEQYF. The rearrangement uses TRBV7-2 and TRBJ2-7; TRBD2 might be the D (6 bases). Germline CDR1 SGHTA, CDR2 FQGNSA. The CDR3 length is 17 residues. Trimming took off 2 bases at V and 5 bases at J, with 22 bases between the two ends.

The rearrangement uses TRBV3-1 and TRBJ1-2; 11 bases fit TRBD1. In germline, CDR1 is LGHDT, CDR2 YNNKEL (reference sequence). The CDR3 totals 14 residues. V shed 4 bases and J 8 bases; nucleotides not matched to a gene: 6. The CDR3 loop is CASSRGTGGKGYTF. Here the CDR3 DNA reads TGTGCCAGCAGCCGGGGGACAGGGGGAAAAGGCTACACCTTC.

This clonotype was detected only a few times. This chain links TRBV7-9 with TRBJ2-4; D uncertain. The DNA end lines up better with TRBJ2-7; the J call may be wrong. The germline CDR1 and CDR2 sequences are SEHNR and FQNEAQ (reference sequence). CDR3 length equals 12 residues. The CDR3 loop is CASSPRNREQYF. DNA for the CDR3: TGTGCCAGCAGCCCCAGAAACCGCGAGCAGTACTTC.

On this clonotype: A much larger clone sits a single nucleotide away, making a read error possible. The chain couples TRBV6-5 to TRBJ2-5; 11 bases map to TRBD2. The J call could be wrong; TRBJ2-7 is a better fit for the DNA end. From germline, CDR1 is MNHEY and CDR2 SVGAGI. This CDR3 has 14 amino acids. The CDR3 DNA reads as TGTGCCAGCAGTTCGACTAGCGGGGAGGACGAGCAGTACTTC. Protein sequence: CASSSTSGEDEQYF.

The chain has TRBV7-2 and TRBJ2-3, with D perhaps matching TRBD2 (5 bases). With 5 bases removed from V and 0 bases from J, the gap between germline ends came to 9 bases. From germline, CDR1 is SGHTA and CDR2 FQGNSA. The CDR3 is 14 amino acids. CDR3 sequence: CASSRERSTDTQYF. The CDR3 DNA reads TGTGCCAGCAGCAGGGAGAGAAGCACAGATACGCAGTATTTT.

The chain joins TRBV4-2 to TRBJ1-2; D is unresolved. This CDR3 contains 14 residues. Germline CDR1 reads LGHNA; CDR2 reads YNFKEQ. V lost 0 bases and J 8 bases, leaving 13 bases between the germline ends. CDR3 protein: CASSQDGRARGYTF. In DNA form, the CDR3 reads TGTGCCAGCAGCCAAGATGGACGGGCAAGGGGCTACACCTTC.

This clonotype was seen many times. This sequence joins TRBV28 and TRBJ2-7; TRBD2 matches 10 bases. TRBJ2-5 matches the DNA end more closely, so the J call is doubtful. This CDR3 region has 15 residues. Germline assignment: CDR1 MDHEN and CDR2 SYDVKM. CDR3 sequence: CASSFRLAGGKTQYF. The CDR3, as DNA: TGTGCCAGCAGTTTTAGACTAGCGGGCGGAAAGACCCAGTACTTC.

The rearrangement uses TRBV6-2 or TRBV6-3 and TRBJ2-2; no clear D gene. Trimming took off 7 bases at V and 4 bases at J, with 4 bases between the two ends. Germline V gene sequence: CDR1 MNHEY, CDR2 SVGEGT. The CDR3 totals 11 residues. CDR3 bases: TGTGCCAGCAAATTCACCGGGGAGCTGTTTTTT. Its translation is CASKFTGELFF.

The chain couples TRBV15 to TRBJ2-7; no clear D. The V end was cut by 0 bases, the J end by 3 bases, with 12 bases between. The CDR3 length is 15 residues. Per the germline V gene, CDR1 is LNHNV and CDR2 is YYDKDF (reference sequence). CDR3 residues: CATSRDQETDYEQYF. The CDR3 nucleotides are TGTGCCACCAGCAGAGATCAAGAGACGGACTACGAGCAGTACTTC.

This clonotype was recorded only once. V usage is TRBV20-1 and J usage is TRBJ2-5, with 7 bases matching TRBD1. Germline CDR1 reads DFQATT; CDR2 reads SNEGSKA (reference sequence). This CDR3 is 16 amino acids long. Trimming cost V 2 bases and J 11 bases; bases outside gene matches: 20. The CDR3 region has the DNA TGCAGTGCTAGATCCAGGGACAGCCAGGCCACCGATGAGCAGTACTTC. Translated: CSARSRDSQATDEQYF.

J is TRBJ2-1 and V is TRBV7-9; D gene unclear. Germline-derived CDR1 and CDR2 are SEHNR and FQNEAQ (reference sequence). The CDR3 runs 13 residues. The V gene lost 4 bases and the J gene lost 8 bases, with 12 bases spanning the gap. The CDR3 DNA reads as TGTGCCAGCAGCTGGGCGCGGAGTGATGAGCAGTTCTTC. Its translation is CASSWARSDEQFF.

This rearrangement joins TRBV9 to TRBJ2-7; 11 positions match TRBD1. Germline CDR1 reads SGDLS; CDR2 reads YYNGEE. With V trimmed by 3 bases and J by 2 bases, 4 bases remained unmatched. The CDR3 has 15 residues. The CDR3 nucleotides read TGTGCCAGCAGCGGGACAGGGGGCGCAGCCTACGAGCAGTACTTC. This gives the protein CASSGTGGAAYEQYF. Full variable domain (rest looked up from reference TRBV9 and TRBJ2-7): DSGVTQTPKHLITATGQRVTLRCSPRSGDLSVYWYQQSLDQGLQFLIQYYNGEERAKGNILERFSAQQFPDLHSELNLSSLELGDSALYFCASSGTGGAAYEQYFGPGTRLTVT.

This clonotype was seen only a few times. The CDR3 spells CASSLRLAGMDEQYF. The DNA for the CDR3 is TGTGCCAGCAGCCTGAGACTAGCGGGAATGGACGAGCAGTACTTC. This chain links TRBV7-2 with TRBJ2-7; 11 nucleotides agree with TRBD2. The V and J ends lost 5 bases and 5 bases, in that order; junction bases with no gene match: 8. The CDR3 sequence is 15 residues long. From germline, CDR1 is SGHTA and CDR2 FQGNSA.

The V and J genes are TRBV20-1 and TRBJ1-2, with 9 bases aligning to TRBD1. Germline-derived CDR1 and CDR2 are DFQATT and SNEGSKA (reference sequence). The V and J ends lost 0 bases and 5 bases, in that order; junction bases with no gene match: 4. The CDR3 runs to 14 residues. This CDR3 reads CSAREGTGPYGYTF. In DNA, the CDR3 is TGCAGTGCTAGAGAAGGGACAGGGCCGTATGGCTACACCTTC.

This clonotype was seen ten or more times. The rearrangement links TRBV6-5 to TRBJ1-2, with TRBD1 as a possible D gene (5 bases). Germline V gene sequence: CDR1 MNHEY, CDR2 SVGAGI. The CDR3 covers 14 residues. The V and J ends lost 4 bases and 1 base respectively, with 10 bases between them. The CDR3 spells CASSWTQGNYGYTF. In DNA, the CDR3 is TGTGCCAGCAGTTGGACGCAGGGTAACTATGGCTACACCTTC.

The chain links TRBV10-3 to TRBJ2-5, with 10 bases aligning to TRBD2. V was clipped by 0 bases and J by 5 bases; unmatched bases: 3. CDR3 length: 15 residues. Germline loops: CDR1 ENHRY, CDR2 SYGVKD. CDR3 sequence (DNA): TGTGCCATCAGTGAGTCGCTAGCGGGAGAGGAGACCCAGTACTTC. Translated, it gives CAISESLAGEETQYF.

This clonotype has just one count. V gene TRBV20-1 combines with J gene TRBJ2-5; unclear D gene. The length of the CDR3 is 17 residues. The V and J ends lost 4 bases and 0 bases respectively, with 21 bases between them. Germline V lookup: CDR1 DFQATT, CDR2 SNEGSKA (reference sequence). This chain's CDR3 is CSAIRPGSPLYQETQYF. CDR3 DNA sequence: TGCAGTGCTATCCGGCCGGGTTCCCCTTTGTACCAAGAGACCCAGTACTTC.

V gene TRBV20-1 combines with J gene TRBJ1-2; a weak D match, TRBD1 (5 bases). V was trimmed by 5 bases and J by 5 bases, leaving 9 bases between them. CDR3 length: 11 amino acids. Germline CDR1 is DFQATT and CDR2 is SNEGSKA (reference sequence). The CDR3 DNA sequence: TGCAGTGCTTGGGACTTTTATGGCTACACCTTC. The encoded protein is CSAWDFYGYTF.

This clonotype has a count of ten or more. This rearrangement joins TRBV6-5 to TRBJ1-2; 7 bases align to TRBD1. V gave up 2 bases and J gave up 3 bases; unmatched junction bases: 3. CDR1 and CDR2 from the germline V gene are MNHEY and SVGAGI. The CDR3 runs 14 residues. The CDR3 is CASSYTGTDYGYTF. In DNA, the CDR3 is TGTGCCAGCAGTTACACCGGGACAGACTATGGCTACACCTTC.

CDR3 nucleotide sequence: TGTGCCAGCTCACCATGGACAGGGGAAGCCTACGAGCAGTACTTC. Protein: CASSPWTGEAYEQYF. The chain is built from TRBV18 and TRBJ2-7, with 9 bases matching TRBD1. CDR3 size: 15 residues. CDR1 KGHSH and CDR2 LQKENI come from the germline V gene. Trimming at V came to 2 bases and at J to 2 bases, leaving 4 bases not matched to a gene.

This CDR3 is CASSPGQGNQETQYF. The CDR3 DNA sequence: TGCGCCAGCAGCCCTGGACAGGGGAACCAAGAGACCCAGTACTTC. This chain joins TRBV5-1 and TRBJ2-5; 9 positions match TRBD1. J gave up 0 bases and V 4 bases, and 4 bases lay outside the gene matches. The CDR3 is 15 amino acids. Germline V CDR1 and CDR2: SGHRS, YFSETQ.

Only a few counts were recorded for this clonotype. The chain links TRBV27 to TRBJ1-6; D might be TRBD1 (5 bases). In germline, CDR1 is MNHEY, CDR2 SMNVEV (reference sequence). V shed 2 bases and J shed 7 bases, with 15 bases lying between them. The CDR3 is made up of 16 amino acids. CDR3 loop: CASSLVPGRINSPLHF. CDR3 DNA: TGTGCCAGCAGTTTAGTCCCGGGACGGATAAATTCACCCCTCCACTTT.

The rearrangement links TRBV6-5 to TRBJ2-1; 8 bases align to TRBD2. This CDR3 region has 16 residues. After removal of 2 bases from V and 8 bases from J, the junction contained 11 bases not matched to a gene. CDR1 MNHEY and CDR2 SVGAGI come from the germline V gene. CDR3 residues: CASSYAGRVEADEQFF. The CDR3 DNA sequence: TGTGCCAGCAGTTACGCCGGGAGGGTTGAGGCCGATGAGCAGTTCTTC.

This clonotype was counted between two and nine times. The CDR3 DNA reads as TGTGCCAGCACCCCCCAGGGGAGGAGGATTCAGCCCCAGCATTTT. Translating it yields CASTPQGRRIQPQHF. The chain is built from TRBV28 and TRBJ1-5; D is perhaps TRBD1 (6 bases). The germline CDR1 and CDR2 sequences are MDHEN and SYDVKM. The V gene lost 7 bases and the J gene lost 6 bases, with 19 bases spanning the gap. The CDR3 runs to 15 residues.

The chain couples TRBV5-1 to TRBJ2-1; 13 bases agree with TRBD2. This CDR3 has 16 amino acids. Germline-derived CDR1 and CDR2 are SGHRS and YFSETQ. The ends lost 1 base at V and 7 bases at J; junction bases unmatched: 5. The CDR3 DNA sequence: TGCGCCAGCAGCTTGTATCGACTAGCGGGGGGAAATGAGCAGTTCTTC. As protein: CASSLYRLAGGNEQFF.